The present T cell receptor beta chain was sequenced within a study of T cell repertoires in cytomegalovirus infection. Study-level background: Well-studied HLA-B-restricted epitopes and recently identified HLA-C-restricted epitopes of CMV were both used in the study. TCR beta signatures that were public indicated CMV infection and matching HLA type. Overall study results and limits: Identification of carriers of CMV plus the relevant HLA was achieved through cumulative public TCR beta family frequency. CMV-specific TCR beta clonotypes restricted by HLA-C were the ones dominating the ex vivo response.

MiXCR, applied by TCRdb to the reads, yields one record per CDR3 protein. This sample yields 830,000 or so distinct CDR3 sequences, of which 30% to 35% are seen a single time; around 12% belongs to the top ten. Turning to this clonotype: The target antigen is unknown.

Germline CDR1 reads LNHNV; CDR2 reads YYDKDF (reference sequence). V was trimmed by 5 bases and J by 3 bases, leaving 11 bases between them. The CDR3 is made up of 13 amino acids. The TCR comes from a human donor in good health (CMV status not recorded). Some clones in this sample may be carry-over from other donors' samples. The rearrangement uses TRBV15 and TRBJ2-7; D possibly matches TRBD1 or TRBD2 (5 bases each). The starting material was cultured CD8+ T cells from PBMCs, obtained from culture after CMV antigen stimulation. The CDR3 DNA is TGTGCCACCAGCGGCGAGGGGTTCTACGAGCAGTACGTC. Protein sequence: CATSGEGFYEQYV.